A selection of T cell receptor beta chains follows, all from one sample in a study of PD-L1 blockade in urothelial cancer. The method was immunoSEQ multiplex PCR; TCRdb's version includes in-frame clones alone and lacks a portion of them. The table shows approximately 50,000 clones, with approximately 86% occurring only once. The sequences come from PBMCs, collected around atezolizumab (anti-PD-L1) treatment. Receptors originate from a man in his sixties with urothelial cancer. Each CDR3 is given with its conserved first and last residue. Fields, in order: clone size, D gene, CDR3 length, J gene, V gene, CDR3 DNA, CDR3 protein. A D gene is named only where the DNA matches it firmly. For some rows the clone size is stated as once, few or many, or as a class when expanded; others skip it.

>NA|TRBD1|13|TRBJ1-2|TRBV19
TGTGCCAGTAGACAGGGGGCGGACTATGGCTACACCTTC
CASRQGADYGYTF
>NA|TRBD1|14|TRBJ1-6|TRBV6-5
TGTGCCAGCAGTTACTGGGACAGCAATTCACCCCTCCACTTT
CASSYWDSNSPLHF
>NA|TRBD1|14|TRBJ2-7|TRBV5-1
TGCGCCAGCAGCCTGGGACAGGGGAGCTACGAGCAGTACTTC
CASSLGQGSYEQYF
>NA|NA|13|TRBJ1-2|TRBV2
TGTGCCAGCAGTATGGACAGCCCCTATGGCTACACCTTC
CASSMDSPYGYTF
>once|TRBD1|16|TRBJ2-7|TRBV19
TGTGCCAGTAGTCCACATGCGGGACAGGGGGCCCACGAGCAGTACTTC
CASSPHAGQGAHEQYF
>NA|NA|13|TRBJ2-5|TRBV5-1
TGCGCCAGCAGCAGAGAGGGAGTTGAGACCCAGTACTTC
CASSREGVETQYF
>NA|NA|14|TRBJ1-1|TRBV28
TGTGCCAGCAGTCCGACGGGTCCTACAACTGAAGCTTTCTTT
CASSPTGPTTEAFF
>NA|TRBD1|16|TRBJ2-4|TRBV7-3
TGTGCCAGCAGCTTAACGGGGACAGGGGGCGGAAACATTCAGTACTTC
CASSLTGTGGGNIQYF
>many|NA|15|TRBJ1-4|TRBV15
TGTGCCACCAGCAGAGATTATTCAACTAATGAAAAACTGTTTTTT
CATSRDYSTNEKLFF
>NA|NA|13|TRBJ2-7|TRBV7-8
TGTGCCAGCAGCCAGGACAGTTCCTACGAGCAGTACTTC
CASSQDSSYEQYF
>NA|NA|14|TRBJ1-2|TRBV6-1
TGTGCCAGCAGTGACCCTAAAACCCGACACTCCGGCACCTTC
CASSDPKTRHSGTF
>NA|NA|14|TRBJ2-7|TRBV19
TGTGCCAGTAGTATGGGGCGGCTGTTAAACGAGCAGTACTTC
CASSMGRLLNEQYF
>NA|TRBD1|14|TRBJ2-7|TRBV10-3
TGTGCCATCAGTGAGAGAGGACAGGGCGACGAGCAGTACTTC
CAISERGQGDEQYF
>NA|TRBD2|18|TRBJ2-7|TRBV18
TGTGCCAGCTCCTCCGGACTAGCGGCCTTAACCGACTCCTACGAGCAGTACTTC
CASSSGLAALTDSYEQYF
>NA|TRBD1|14|TRBJ1-2|TRBV11-1
TGTGCCAGCAGCCCGGGACAGGGAGGATATGGCTACACCTTC
CASSPGQGGYGYTF
>NA|TRBD1|16|TRBJ2-7|TRBV25-1
TGTGCCAGCAGTGATGGTCCAGGACAGGCCGCACCCGAGCAGTACTTC
CASSDGPGQAAPEQYF
>NA|NA|12|TRBJ2-7|TRBV6-1
TGTGCCAGCAAGGAGGGTTCCTACGAGCAGTACTTC
CASKEGSYEQYF
>NA|TRBD2|18|TRBJ2-1|TRBV7-2
TGTGCCAGCAGCTTCGGAACTAGCGGGAGACGAAAGGGCCACGAGCAGTTCTTC
CASSFGTSGRRKGHEQFF
>NA|NA|16|TRBJ1-3|TRBV15
TGTGCCACCAGCAGGCCCTCAGGGGACTCTGGAAACACCATATATTTT
CATSRPSGDSGNTIYF
>NA|TRBD2|14|TRBJ2-7|TRBV19
TGTGCCAGTAGGGAAGCGGGAGGTTCCTACGAGCAGTACTTC
CASREAGGSYEQYF
>NA|TRBD1|19|TRBJ1-6|TRBV5-5
TGTGCCAGCAGCTTGCTCGGGGGACAGGGGTTTTTCTATAATTCACCCCTCCACTTT
CASSLLGGQGFFYNSPLHF
>NA|TRBD1|16|TRBJ1-6|TRBV7-6
TGTGCCAGCAGCTTAGGGGAACAGGGGGCCGGATCACCCCTCCACTTT
CASSLGEQGAGSPLHF
>NA|NA|13|TRBJ1-6|TRBV6-4
TGTGCCAGCAGTGACCAGGGAGGTTCACCCCTCCACTTT
CASSDQGGSPLHF
>NA|NA|15|TRBJ2-5|TRBV5-1
TGCGCCAGCAGCGGGGGGTCTAGCGCTCAAGAGACCCAGTACTTC
CASSGGSSAQETQYF
>NA|NA|11|TRBJ2-1|TRBV20-1
TGCAGTGCTAGTAGTGTCGATGAGCAGTTCTTC
CSASSVDEQFF
>once|TRBD1|15|TRBJ2-7|TRBV27
TGTGCCAGCAGTGGCCGGGGACAGGGGCTCCACGAGCAGTACTTC
CASSGRGQGLHEQYF
>once|NA|15|TRBJ2-5|TRBV7-9
TGTGCCAGCAGCTTAGTGGTCGGTGTCCGAGAGACCCAGTACTTC
CASSLVVGVRETQYF
>NA|NA|14|TRBJ2-7|TRBV16
TGTGCCAGCAGCCAATCACGGGGATCCGGGGAGCAGTACTTC
CASSQSRGSGEQYF
>NA|NA|15|TRBJ2-5|TRBV7-9
TGTGCCAGCAGCCCAGGCCCGGACTATGTAGAGACCCAGTACTTC
CASSPGPDYVETQYF
>NA|NA|15|TRBJ2-1|TRBV9
TGTGCCAGCAGCAGGACGGTATCTAGCATGTATGAGCAGTTCTTC
CASSRTVSSMYEQFF